Sequencing of this T cell receptor (beta chain) was carried out in a study of T cell responses to AZD1222 COVID-19 vaccine. Germline V gene lookup returns CDR1 SGHTA and CDR2 FQGNSA. The J segment lost 6 bases and the V segment lost 4 bases, leaving 10 bases of the junction unmatched. This CDR3 is built from 16 residues. Assay used: immunoSEQ multiplex PCR; TCRdb lists only in-frame clones, some missing. The table has some 42,000 clones, roughly 84% seen once. Worth noting for this clone: The target antigen is unknown.

Regarding the study as a whole: Clonal diversity was possibly underestimated; the donors were predominantly white British and more often female. Baseline serostatus was positive in only six or seven AZD1222 recipients. Recipients of two AZD1222 doses showed rising Spike-specific TCR breadth and depth. Across spike, vaccine-associated CD4 TCRs were found, dominant at 160-218 and 743-854.

This TCR derives from an adult who received the AZD1222 COVID-19 vaccine. This chain connects TRBV7-2 to TRBJ2-2; 8 bases map to TRBD2. The specimen comprised peripheral blood, sampled 28 days after the second AZD1222 dose. The CDR3 sequence: CASSSHGGGLAGELFF. As DNA, the CDR3 is TGTGCCAGCAGCTCGCATGGCGGGGGGTTAGCCGGGGAGCTGTTTTTT.